This TCR beta chain is drawn from a study of regulatory dendritic cells for organ transplantation. About the study: On day 6, the dendritic cells were exposed to LPS. Study-wide results and limits: Naive T cells showed high diversity, memory cells less, memory CD8+ least. Memory CD8+ clonal expansion seemed more limited with regulatory than mature dendritic cells.

Sorted T cells were CFSE-labeled and cultured 5 days with allogeneic regulatory or mature dendritic cells at 1:10. CD4+ or CD8+ T cells were sorted as naive CD45RA+ or memory CD45RO+. Generated by immunoSEQ multiplex PCR, the TCRdb table keeps only in-frame clones and is missing some. The repertoire holds around 20,000 clones, with approximately 83% as singletons. This CDR3 has 15 amino acids. The V gene's germline CDR1 is MNHNY and CDR2 SVGAGI (reference sequence). Losses at the gene ends were 3 bases for V and 9 bases for J; bases not matched to a gene: 7. Comments on this clone: The antigen is not known.

Input material: naive CD4+ T cells from blood cultured with regulatory dendritic cells. Indicated subset: CD45RA+ naive T cells. The chain carries TRBV6-6 and TRBJ1-5, with TRBD1 identical over 11 bases. The receptor comes from a human donor in good health. The CDR3 sequence: CASSYFRDRGSPQHF. CDR3 nucleotides: TGTGCCAGCAGTTATTTTCGGGACAGGGGGTCGCCCCAGCATTTT.